The 30 T cell receptor beta chains listed next were all sequenced from one sample in a study of control samples from healthy donors and cancer patients. Libraries were prepared by immunoSEQ multiplex PCR; TCRdb keeps only in-frame clonotypes and omits some of them. The sample comprises about 180,000 clones, more than 90% of which are singletons, and 1.1% to 1.5% rests with the top ten. Input material: blood. The receptors here all came from a man younger than 45 in good health.

This chain uses TRBV4-3 with TRBJ1-3; D ambiguous. This CDR3 is 13 amino acids long. Germline-derived CDR1 and CDR2 are LGHNA and YSLEER. Trimming removed 2 bases at V and 4 bases at J, with 6 bases between. The CDR3: CASSQQLGNTIYF. CDR3 sequence (DNA): TGCGCCAGCAGCCAACAACTGGGAAACACCATATATTTT.

This chain uses TRBV21-1 with TRBJ1-1. TRBV21-1 is a listed pseudogene. The CDR3 has 13 residues. CDR3 DNA sequence: TGTGCCAGCAGCTTACACGGAAACACTGAAGCTTTCTTT. This codes for CASSLHGNTEAFF.

This chain links TRBV19 with TRBJ2-3; D ambiguous. Between the trimmed V and J ends, which lost 1 base and 0 bases, there was a span of 8 bases. CDR3 size: 15 residues. CDR1 is LNHDA and CDR2 is SQIVND in the germline V gene (reference sequence). CDR3 coding DNA: TGTGCCAGTAGTATAGTGGCCGTGAGCACAGATACGCAGTATTTT. Its translation: CASSIVAVSTDTQYF.

This clone was observed a single time. This sequence joins TRBV19 and TRBJ1-6; D ambiguous. The V gene's germline CDR1 is LNHDA and CDR2 SQIVND (reference sequence). The V and J ends lost 4 bases and 0 bases respectively, with 7 bases between them. The CDR3 length is 15 residues. CDR3 bases: TGTGCCAGTAGTACTTCAAGCTCCTATAATTCACCCCTCCACTTT. Residues: CASSTSSSYNSPLHF.

This clone was seen a handful of times. The V and J genes are TRBV7-9 and TRBJ2-7, with no clear D. The CDR3 spans 13 residues. Per the germline V gene, CDR1 is SEHNR and CDR2 is FQNEAQ (reference sequence). V lost 1 base and J lost 3, with 7 bases in between. The CDR3 bases are TGTGCCAGCAGCTTAGGTCTGTTCTACGAGCAGTACTTC. This translates into CASSLGLFYEQYF.

For the CDR3, the DNA is TGTGCCTGGGGCCGGGCCACAGGGGGGTTCACTGAAGCTTTCTTT. Translating it yields CAWGRATGGFTEAFF. This chain joins TRBV30 and TRBJ1-1; 8 positions match TRBD1. J lost 4 bases, V lost 5 bases, and 12 bases had no gene match. There are 15 residues in the CDR3. Germline V CDR1 and CDR2: GTSNPN, SVGIG (reference sequence).

V usage is TRBV27 and J usage is TRBJ2-1; tentatively, D is TRBD2 (5 bases). Germline CDR1 and CDR2: MNHEY and SMNVEV (reference sequence). This CDR3 region has 13 residues. V was pared by 4 bases and J by 10 bases, with 14 bases between. The DNA of the CDR3 is TGTGCCAGCAGTTCCTCCGAGGAGGAGGAGCAGTTCTTC. Amino acids: CASSSSEEEEQFF.

This sequence joins TRBV4-1 and TRBJ1-3; a possible D gene is TRBD1 (5 bases). Germline V lookup: CDR1 MGHRA, CDR2 YSYEKL. The CDR3 loop spans 15 amino acids. The V gene lost 5 bases and the J gene lost 4 bases, with 15 bases spanning the gap. The CDR3 DNA is TGCGCCAGCAGCAACCGGGCCGAGGGGGGAAACACCATATATTTT. Translation: CASSNRAEGGNTIYF.

The rearrangement uses TRBV11-2 and TRBJ1-4; TRBD1 matches at 8 bases. CDR1 and CDR2 (germline): SGHAT, FQNNGV. The trim removed 5 bases at V and 6 bases at J, leaving 17 bases unmatched. The CDR3 runs to 18 residues. CDR3 DNA: TGTGCCAGCAGCGAACCTTGGGTCTGGCAGGGGGCGCATGAAAAACTGTTTTTT. This translates into CASSEPWVWQGAHEKLFF.

The V call is TRBV5-8, the J call TRBJ2-5; 11 positions agree with TRBD2. Trimming removed 7 bases from V and 0 bases from J; junction bases left unmatched: 5. Germline loops: CDR1 SGHTS, CDR2 YDEGEE. The CDR3 loop spans 15 amino acids. The CDR3: CASYRLAGYQETQYF. The CDR3, as DNA: TGTGCCAGCTACCGACTAGCGGGGTACCAAGAGACCCAGTACTTC. Full variable domain (missing parts from reference TRBV5-8 and TRBJ2-5): EAGVTQSPTHLIKTRGQQATLRCSPISGHTSVYWYQQALGLGLQFLLWYDEGEERNRGNFPPRFSGRQFPNYSSELNVNALELEDSALYLCASYRLAGYQETQYFGPGTRLLVL.

The chain uses TRBV6-5 and TRBJ1-5, with TRBD1 identical over 10 bases. Germline-derived CDR1 and CDR2 are MNHEY and SVGAGI. V lost 7 bases, J lost 4 bases, and 7 bases stayed unmatched. The CDR3 runs to 15 residues. As DNA, the CDR3 is TGTGCCAGCAACCTTGGACAGGGGGTGAATCAGCCCCAGCATTTT. Translation: CASNLGQGVNQPQHF.

The gene calls are TRBV15 and TRBJ1-2; D is uncertain. CDR1 LNHNV and CDR2 YYDKDF come from the germline V gene (reference sequence). CDR3 length: 12 residues. V lost 6 bases, J lost 1 base, and 6 bases lay in between. The CDR3 nucleotides read TGTGCCACCAGTCCAGATAACTATGGCTACACCTTC. Residues: CATSPDNYGYTF.

J is TRBJ2-1 and V is TRBV18, with 8 bases identical to TRBD1. Germline V gives CDR1 KGHSH, CDR2 LQKENI. With V trimmed by 4 bases and J by 8 bases, 7 bases remained unmatched. The CDR3 loop spans 14 amino acids. The CDR3 is CASSQAHRGDEQFF. In nucleotides, the CDR3 is TGTGCCAGCTCACAGGCGCACAGGGGGGATGAGCAGTTCTTC.

This sequence joins TRBV4-3 and TRBJ2-1, with D perhaps given as TRBD1 or TRBD2 (6 bases each). The germline gives CDR1 LGHNA, CDR2 YSLEER. This CDR3 is 17 amino acids long. The germline V and J ends were trimmed by 0 bases and 3 bases, with 15 bases remaining between them. Here the CDR3 reads CASSQEIGGRIYNEQFF. The CDR3 nucleotides read TGCGCCAGCAGCCAAGAGATAGGGGGGCGGATCTACAATGAGCAGTTCTTC.

CDR3: CASTSGQIRKAFF. The CDR3 nucleotides are TGTGCCAGCACCTCGGGACAGATAAGGAAAGCTTTCTTT. The V gene is TRBV12-3 or TRBV12-4, the J gene TRBJ1-1; 7 bases are a match to TRBD1. This CDR3 spans 13 amino acids. V lost 7 bases to trimming and J lost 9 bases; unmatched junction nucleotides: 11.

CDR3 region: CASDAPGLSGVSSYEQYF. Here the CDR3 DNA reads TGTGCTAGTGACGCGCCCGGTTTAAGCGGGGTAAGCTCCTACGAGCAGTACTTC. J is TRBJ2-7 and V is TRBV12-5; TRBD2 matches 7 bases. Germline values: CDR1 LGHNT, CDR2 FRNRAP. This CDR3 has 18 amino acids. The junction had 18 bases not matched to a gene; V was cut back by 7 bases and J by 0 bases.

The genes are TRBV25-1 and TRBJ2-3; 10 positions match TRBD1. CDR1 is MGHDK and CDR2 is SYGVNS in the germline V gene. The V segment lost 4 bases and the J segment 8 bases; nucleotides outside the gene matches: 6. The CDR3 runs 14 residues. CDR3 nucleotides: TGTGCCAGCAGTGGTGGGACAGGGGTGGGTACGCAGTATTTT. As protein: CASSGGTGVGTQYF. Full variable domain (outside the CDR3, taken from reference TRBV25-1 and TRBJ2-3): EADIYQTPRYLVIGTGKKITLECSQTMGHDKMYWYQQDPGMELHLIHYSYGVNSTEKGDLSSESTVSRIRTEHFPLTLESARPSHTSQYLCASSGGTGVGTQYFGPGTRLTVL.

This clone was found once. The chain couples TRBV10-1 to TRBJ2-7, with D perhaps matching TRBD2 (5 bases). The CDR3 contains 13 residues. CDR1 WNHNN and CDR2 SYGVQD come from the germline V gene (reference sequence). V lost 7 bases to trimming and J lost 1 base, with 11 bases between them. The CDR3 sequence is CASNLTSSYEQYF. CDR3 in DNA: TGCGCCAGCAATCTTACTAGTTCCTACGAGCAGTACTTC.

The V gene is TRBV19, the J gene TRBJ2-1, with TRBD2 matching 10 bases. With V trimmed by 6 bases and J by 8 bases, 10 bases remained unmatched. This CDR3 has 15 residues. CDR1 is LNHDA and CDR2 is SQIVND in the germline V gene (reference sequence). The CDR3 region has the DNA TGTGCCAGTAGACCCATTAGCGGGGGGCCGGATGAGCAGTTCTTC. The encoded protein is CASRPISGGPDEQFF.

This chain connects TRBV7-9 to TRBJ1-5; D is uncertain. Germline CDR1 SEHNR, CDR2 FQNEAQ (reference sequence). V was cut by 5 bases and J by 12 bases, with 14 bases left in between. The CDR3 is 12 residues long. The CDR3 region is CASSHGPYLQHF. The DNA of the CDR3 is TGTGCCAGCAGCCATGGTCCTTACCTCCAGCATTTT.

This chain connects TRBV30 to TRBJ1-1, with D perhaps TRBD1 (6 bases). The V and J ends lost 4 bases and 2 bases respectively, with 17 bases between them. CDR1 is GTSNPN, CDR2 SVGIG, per germline (reference sequence). CDR3 size: 15 residues. The CDR3 DNA reads as TGTGCCTGGACCCACTCTTGGACAGTTAACACTGAAGCTTTCTTT. It translates to CAWTHSWTVNTEAFF.

V is TRBV5-1 and J is TRBJ1-5; D not resolved. Germline V gene lookup returns CDR1 SGHRS and CDR2 YFSETQ. The CDR3 has 15 residues. V was shortened by 4 bases and J by 0 bases, with 11 bases between the two germline ends. CDR3 in amino acids: CASSPGAYSNQPQHF. In DNA form, the CDR3 reads TGCGCCAGCAGCCCGGGCGCATATAGCAATCAGCCCCAGCATTTT.

The chain employs TRBV5-1 and TRBJ1-2; D is undetermined. The CDR3 has 12 residues. Germline V gene lookup returns CDR1 SGHRS and CDR2 YFSETQ. Deletions cut 4 bases from V and 6 bases from J, with 10 bases between. In nucleotides, the CDR3 is TGCGCCAGCAGCGAGGAATTTGATGGCTACACCTTC. Translated, it gives CASSEEFDGYTF.

The DNA of the CDR3 is TGTGCCAGCAGCTTTTTCACTAGCGGGGGGGCCGGGGGCACAGATACGCAGTATTTT. Translating it yields CASSFFTSGGAGGTDTQYF. This chain connects TRBV5-8 to TRBJ2-3; the match to TRBD2 covers 13 bases. Germline values: CDR1 SGHTS, CDR2 YDEGEE. CDR3 length: 19 residues. V dropped 2 bases and J dropped 1; count of bases not matched to a gene: 10. The full variable domain, its missing parts supplied by reference TRBV5-8 and TRBJ2-3, is EAGVTQSPTHLIKTRGQQATLRCSPISGHTSVYWYQQALGLGLQFLLWYDEGEERNRGNFPPRFSGRQFPNYSSELNVNALELEDSALYLCASSFFTSGGAGGTDTQYFGPGTRLTVL.

This rearrangement joins TRBV6-2 or TRBV6-3 to TRBJ2-5, with 11 positions matching TRBD2. The trim removed 5 bases at V and 3 bases at J, leaving 11 bases unmatched. The V gene's germline CDR1 is MNHEY and CDR2 SVGEGT. The CDR3 extends over 17 amino acids. The CDR3 loop reads CASSPLTSGEVEETQYF. The CDR3 nucleotides are TGTGCCAGCAGTCCCCTGACTAGCGGGGAAGTAGAAGAGACCCAGTACTTC.

This chain uses TRBV19 with TRBJ1-3; tentatively, D is TRBD1 (6 bases). This CDR3 spans 16 amino acids. In germline, CDR1 is LNHDA, CDR2 SQIVND (reference sequence). V lost 9 bases and J 1 base, leaving 19 bases between the germline ends. CDR3 loop: CASQSPAQGSGNTIYF. The CDR3 bases are TGTGCCAGCCAGTCTCCGGCACAGGGTTCTGGAAACACCATATATTTT.

V gene TRBV11-3 combines with J gene TRBJ2-1, with D possibly TRBD1 on 6 matching bases. CDR3 length: 14 residues. The V gene's germline CDR1 is SGHNT and CDR2 YENEEA. Trimming stripped 5 bases from V and 5 bases from J, with 13 bases between. CDR3 in amino acids: CASSPSPGDNEQFF. The DNA for the CDR3 is TGTGCCAGCAGCCCCTCACCAGGGGACAATGAGCAGTTCTTC.

The V and J genes are TRBV6-5 and TRBJ1-1, with D hard to call. This CDR3 has 14 amino acids. In germline, CDR1 is MNHEY, CDR2 SVGAGI. V was cut by 6 bases and J by 2 bases, with 13 bases left in between. The CDR3: CASRVSNLNTEAFF. CDR3 DNA sequence: TGTGCCAGCAGGGTTAGCAATCTAAACACTGAAGCTTTCTTT.

The V and J genes are TRBV20-1 and TRBJ1-1; D is ambiguous. The V gene's germline CDR1 is DFQATT and CDR2 SNEGSKA (reference sequence). This CDR3 has 10 residues. Trimming stripped 7 bases from V and 7 bases from J, with 10 bases between. As DNA, the CDR3 is TGCAGTGTCCGGTGGGGTGAAGCTTTCTTT. This sequence encodes CSVRWGEAFF.

In nucleotides, the CDR3 is TGCGCCAGCAGCCCCGAGAGGGCCCCTTACAATGAGCAGTTCTTC. It encodes CASSPERAPYNEQFF. The chain is built from TRBV5-1 and TRBJ2-1, with D possibly TRBD2 on 5 matching bases. Deletions cut 4 bases from V and 4 bases from J, with 15 bases between. CDR1 SGHRS and CDR2 YFSETQ come from the germline V gene. CDR3 length equals 15 residues.